The clone carrying this T cell receptor beta chain turned up a few times. The data were produced by immunoSEQ multiplex PCR, yet TCRdb's version contains in-frame clones alone and is incomplete. The table lists about 490,000 clones, roughly 85% of them singletons, with approximately 12% in the top ten. The data were taken from a study of shared clonotypes between healthy human individuals. V lost 3 bases and J lost 4, with 15 bases in between. Per germline, CDR1 MDHEN and CDR2 SYDVKM. The CDR3 spans 15 residues. The sample taken for sequencing was PBMCs. The TCR was taken from a woman aged 40-49 years in good health. Some clones in this sample may be carry-over from other donors' samples. The V and J genes are TRBV28 and TRBJ1-1; the D is unclear. The CDR3 bases are TGTGCCAGCAGTTTCTTATTGGGTGCTGGCACTGAAGCTTTCTTT. Its protein is CASSFLLGAGTEAFF.